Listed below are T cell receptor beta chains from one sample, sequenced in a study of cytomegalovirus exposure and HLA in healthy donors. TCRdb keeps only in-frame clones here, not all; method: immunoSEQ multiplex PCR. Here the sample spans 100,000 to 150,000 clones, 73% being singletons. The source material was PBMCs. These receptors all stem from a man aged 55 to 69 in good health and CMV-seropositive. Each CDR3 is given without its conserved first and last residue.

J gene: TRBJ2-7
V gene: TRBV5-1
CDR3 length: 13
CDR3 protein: ASSLVAVSSYEQY

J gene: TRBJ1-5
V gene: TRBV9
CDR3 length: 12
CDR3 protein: ASSVAGNNQPQH

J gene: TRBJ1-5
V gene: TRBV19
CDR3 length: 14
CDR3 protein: ASKNRGRGANQPQH

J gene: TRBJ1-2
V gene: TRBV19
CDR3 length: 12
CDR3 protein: ASSLGRLLDGYT

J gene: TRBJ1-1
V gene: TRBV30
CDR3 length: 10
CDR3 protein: AWGTLNTEAF

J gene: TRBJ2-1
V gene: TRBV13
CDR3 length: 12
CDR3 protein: ASSNSGGGNEQF

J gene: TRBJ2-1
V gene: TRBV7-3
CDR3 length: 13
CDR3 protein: ASSPMEGSYNEQF

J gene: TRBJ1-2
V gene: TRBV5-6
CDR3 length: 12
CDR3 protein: ASSGSDRLYGYT

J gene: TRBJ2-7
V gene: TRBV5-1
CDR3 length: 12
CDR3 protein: ASRGTRGHYEQY

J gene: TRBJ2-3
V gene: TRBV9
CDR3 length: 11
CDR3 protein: ASSGGSADTQY

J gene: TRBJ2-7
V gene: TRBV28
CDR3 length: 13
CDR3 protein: ASSPGLLRSYEQY

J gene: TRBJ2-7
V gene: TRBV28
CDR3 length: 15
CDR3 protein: ASIDLSGPKGSYEQY

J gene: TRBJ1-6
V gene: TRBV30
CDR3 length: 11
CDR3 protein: AWSGTNGSPLH

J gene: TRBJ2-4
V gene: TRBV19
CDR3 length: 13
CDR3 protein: ASSIAAGGQNIQY

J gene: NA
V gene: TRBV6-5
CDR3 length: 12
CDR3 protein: ASRPDRGRYEQY

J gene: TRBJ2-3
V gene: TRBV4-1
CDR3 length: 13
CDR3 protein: ASSQRQGNTDTQY

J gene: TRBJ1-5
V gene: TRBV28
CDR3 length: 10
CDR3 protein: ASTLNNQPQH

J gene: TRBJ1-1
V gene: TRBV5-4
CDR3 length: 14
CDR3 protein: ASSLGVGGLNTEAF

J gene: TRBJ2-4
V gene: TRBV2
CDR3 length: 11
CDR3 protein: ASSGGTSRIQY

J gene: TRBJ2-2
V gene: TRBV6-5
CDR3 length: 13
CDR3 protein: ASRKGLANTGELF

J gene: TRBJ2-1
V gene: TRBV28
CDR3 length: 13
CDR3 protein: ASSATGGFENEQF

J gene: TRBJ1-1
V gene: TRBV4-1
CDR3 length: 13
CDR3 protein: ASSQDQGHRAEAF

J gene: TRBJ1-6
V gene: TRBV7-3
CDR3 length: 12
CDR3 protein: ASSLTISGSPLH

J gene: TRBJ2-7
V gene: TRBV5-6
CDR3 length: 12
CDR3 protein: ASSTSTGSYEQY

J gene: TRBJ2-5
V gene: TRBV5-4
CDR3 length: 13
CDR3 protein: ASSPPSGTRETQY

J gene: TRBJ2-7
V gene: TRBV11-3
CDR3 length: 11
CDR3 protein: ASSFGQEYEQY

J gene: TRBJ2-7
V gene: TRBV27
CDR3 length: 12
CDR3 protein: ASSPSWRGYEQY

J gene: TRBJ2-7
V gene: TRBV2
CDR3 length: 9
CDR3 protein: ASSMLYEQY

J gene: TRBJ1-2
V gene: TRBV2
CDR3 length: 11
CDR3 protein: ASRSPGLYGYT

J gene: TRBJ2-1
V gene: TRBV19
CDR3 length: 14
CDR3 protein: ASSILVQGRGNEQF

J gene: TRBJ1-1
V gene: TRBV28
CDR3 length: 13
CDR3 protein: ASSLGAGLNTEAF

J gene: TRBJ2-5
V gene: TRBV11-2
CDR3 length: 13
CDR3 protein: ASSLVGGAGETQY

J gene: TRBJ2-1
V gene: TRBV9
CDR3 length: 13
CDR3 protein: ASSVVGGPYNEQF

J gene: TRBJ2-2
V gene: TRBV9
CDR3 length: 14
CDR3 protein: ASSVSGRSNTGELF

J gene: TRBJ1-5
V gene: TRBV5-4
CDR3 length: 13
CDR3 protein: ASSLLAGRNQPQH

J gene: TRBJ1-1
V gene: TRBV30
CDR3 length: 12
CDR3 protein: AWTRGRLNTEAF

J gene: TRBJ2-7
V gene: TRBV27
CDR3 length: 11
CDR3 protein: ASSFSDRREQY

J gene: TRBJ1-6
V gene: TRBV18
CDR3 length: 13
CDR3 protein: ASSRETGSNSPLH

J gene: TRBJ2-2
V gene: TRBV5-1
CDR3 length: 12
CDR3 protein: ASGGQTFTGELF

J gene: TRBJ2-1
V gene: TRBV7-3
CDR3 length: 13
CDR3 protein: ASSTGTEAYNEQF

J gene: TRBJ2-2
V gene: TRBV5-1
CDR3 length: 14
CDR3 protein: ASSPNGQTYGGELF

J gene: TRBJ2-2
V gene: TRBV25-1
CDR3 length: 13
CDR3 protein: ASSERTSRVGELF

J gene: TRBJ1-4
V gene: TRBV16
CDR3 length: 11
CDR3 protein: ASSQELHEKLF

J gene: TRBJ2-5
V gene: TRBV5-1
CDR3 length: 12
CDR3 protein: ASSLFMQGETQY

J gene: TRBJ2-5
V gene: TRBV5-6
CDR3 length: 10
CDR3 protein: ASSLFPGREY

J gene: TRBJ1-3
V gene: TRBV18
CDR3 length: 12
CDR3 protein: ASSPEVSGNTIY

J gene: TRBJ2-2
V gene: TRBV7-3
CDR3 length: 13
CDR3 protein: ASSLHPTNTGELF

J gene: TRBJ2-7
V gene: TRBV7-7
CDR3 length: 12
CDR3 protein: ASSPGTGSYEQY

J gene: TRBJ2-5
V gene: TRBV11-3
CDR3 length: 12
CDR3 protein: ASSVGGGQETQY

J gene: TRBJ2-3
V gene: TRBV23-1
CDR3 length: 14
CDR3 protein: ASSQSQGPTTDTQY

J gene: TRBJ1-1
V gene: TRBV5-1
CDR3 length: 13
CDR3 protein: ASSSGGTGNTEAF

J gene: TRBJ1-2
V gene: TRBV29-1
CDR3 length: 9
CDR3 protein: SAGTDYGYT

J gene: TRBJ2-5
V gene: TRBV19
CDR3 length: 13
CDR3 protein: ASSPGTTLGKTQY

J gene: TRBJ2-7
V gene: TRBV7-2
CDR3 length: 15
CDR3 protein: ASSLAKPGTGSYEQY